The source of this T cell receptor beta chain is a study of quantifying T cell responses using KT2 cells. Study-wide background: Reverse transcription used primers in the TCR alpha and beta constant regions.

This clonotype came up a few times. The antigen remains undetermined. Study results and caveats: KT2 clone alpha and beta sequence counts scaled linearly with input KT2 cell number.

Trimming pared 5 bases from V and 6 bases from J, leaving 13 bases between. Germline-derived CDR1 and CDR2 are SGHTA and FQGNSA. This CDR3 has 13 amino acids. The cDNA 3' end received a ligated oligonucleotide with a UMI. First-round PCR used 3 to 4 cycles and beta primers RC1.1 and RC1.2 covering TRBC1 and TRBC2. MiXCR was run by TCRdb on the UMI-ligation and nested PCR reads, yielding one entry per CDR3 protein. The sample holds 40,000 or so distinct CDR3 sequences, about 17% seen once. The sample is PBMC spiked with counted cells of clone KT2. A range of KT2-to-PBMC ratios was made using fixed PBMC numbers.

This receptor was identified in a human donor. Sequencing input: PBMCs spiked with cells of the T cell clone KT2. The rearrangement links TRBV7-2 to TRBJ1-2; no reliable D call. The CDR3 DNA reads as TGTGCCAGCAGCCCAGGACGGCGGCATGGCTACACCTTC. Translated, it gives CASSPGRRHGYTF.